The rows below give T cell receptor beta chains drawn from one sample of a study of T cells in Graves' hyperthyroidism and ophthalmopathy. Via MiXCR, TCRdb re-called the multiplex PCR reads, giving one row per CDR3 protein. This repertoire shows 450,000 to 600,000 distinct CDR3 sequences, roughly 15% found once; its top ten account for more than 11%. Sequencing used blood. These receptors all stem from a woman aged 40 to 50 with Graves' hyperthyroidism. Both conserved end residues are part of each CDR3. A D gene is named only where the DNA matches it firmly. Size is omitted from some rows. Given values are once, few, many or a class for expanded clones.

>NA|TRBJ1-1|many|TRBV9
CASSVEGVRGNTEAFF
TGTGCCAGCAGCGTAGAGGGGGTCAGGGGAAACACTGAAGCTTTCTTT
>NA|TRBJ1-1|many|TRBV11-2
CASSQSQGRMNTEAFF
TGTGCCAGCAGCCAGAGCCAGGGACGGATGAACACTGAAGCTTTCTTT
>NA|TRBJ2-1|many|TRBV2
CASSDIRGAYNEQFF
TGTGCCAGCAGTGATATTCGAGGCGCCTACAATGAGCAGTTCTTC
>NA|TRBJ1-2|few|TRBV5-5
CASSLDPTEVLGYTF
TGTGCCAGCAGCCTTGACCCCACCGAGGTACTTGGCTACACCTTC
>NA|TRBJ1-5|many|TRBV28
CASSLFLGTEINQPQHF
TGTGCCAGCAGTTTATTTCTCGGGACGGAAATCAATCAGCCCCAGCATTTT
>TRBD2|TRBJ2-1|many|TRBV6-2/TRBV6-3
CASSYELAEMSSYNEQFF
TGTGCCAGCAGTTACGAACTAGCGGAGATGAGCTCCTACAATGAGCAGTTCTTC
>NA|TRBJ1-1|NA|TRBV27
CASSFDPGGTEAFF
TGTGCCAGCAGTTTCGACCCTGGGGGGACTGAAGCTTTCTTT
>NA|TRBJ1-1|NA|TRBV7-9
CASSFLGRPTEAFF
TGTGCCAGCAGCTTCTTGGGTAGGCCCACTGAAGCTTTCTTT
>TRBD2|TRBJ2-1|many|TRBV29-1
CSVEVEIGLAVPGNEQFF
TGCAGCGTTGAAGTAGAAATCGGGCTAGCGGTCCCAGGGAATGAGCAGTTCTTC
>NA|TRBJ2-1|few|TRBV24-1
CATSAGSVSYNEQFF
TGTGCCACCAGTGCAGGATCGGTCTCCTACAATGAGCAGTTCTTC
>NA|TRBJ2-2|few|TRBV6-1
CASRHNKIATGGSTGELFF
TGTGCCAGCAGACATAATAAGATTGCGACAGGAGGGTCCACCGGGGAGCTGTTTTTT
>NA|TRBJ2-5|many|TRBV2
CASNGETTQYF
TGTGCCAGCAACGGGGAAACGACCCAGTACTTC
>NA|TRBJ2-1|NA|TRBV10-2
CASSPGAGNEQFF
TGCGCCAGCAGCCCGGGAGCGGGCAATGAGCAGTTCTTC
>NA|TRBJ1-5|many|TRBV5-8
CASSSFRTDRQQPQHF
TGTGCCAGCAGCTCTTTTAGAACAGACAGGCAGCAGCCCCAGCATTTT
>NA|TRBJ2-7|many|TRBV7-9
CASSGFSRGEQYF
TGTGCCAGCAGCGGATTTTCGAGGGGCGAGCAGTACTTC
>NA|TRBJ1-2|many|TRBV28
CASSPSSGAYGYTF
TGTGCCAGCAGTCCGTCTTCCGGGGCCTATGGCTACACCTTC
>NA|TRBJ2-2|many|TRBV18
CASSTTGRTGELFF
TGTGCCAGCTCAACTACAGGGAGGACCGGGGAGCTGTTTTTT
>TRBD2|TRBJ2-7|many|TRBV2
CASSEALSSGRYEQYF
TGTGCCAGCAGTGAAGCGCTTTCTAGCGGGAGGTACGAGCAGTACTTC
>NA|TRBJ1-2|NA|TRBV6-1
CAVGANYGYTF
TGTGCCGTCGGTGCGAACTATGGCTACACCTTC
>TRBD2|TRBJ2-1|many|TRBV5-6
CASSTLAEQFF
TGTGCCAGCAGCACACTAGCGGAGCAGTTCTTC
>TRBD2|TRBJ2-3|many|TRBV3-1
CASSQGLAGTDTQYF
TGTGCCAGCAGCCAAGGACTAGCGGGAACAGATACGCAGTATTTT
>TRBD2|TRBJ2-3|few|TRBV19
CASSMTNTPGLAGVMGTDTQYF
TGTGCCAGTAGTATGACCAACACCCCGGGACTAGCGGGAGTGATGGGGACAGATACGCAGTATTTT
>NA|TRBJ2-7|NA|TRBV14
CASSQDNYLSRVSYEQYF
TGTGCCAGCAGCCAAGATAATTACCTTAGCCGGGTCTCCTACGAGCAGTACTTC
>NA|TRBJ2-6|once|TRBV7-9
CASSLGLAPGANVLTF
TGTGCCAGCAGCTTAGGTTTAGCCCCTGGGGCCAACGTCCTGACTTTC
>NA|TRBJ2-2|many|TRBV30
CASPRENTGELFF
TGTGCCTCCCCGAGGGAGAACACCGGGGAGCTGTTTTTT
>TRBD2|TRBJ2-5|few|TRBV5-1
CASSPRLAAAQETQYF
TGCGCCAGCAGCCCACGACTAGCAGCCGCGCAAGAGACCCAGTACTTC
>NA|TRBJ2-7|many|TRBV2
CASTYTLGEQYF
TGTGCCAGCACTTACACGTTGGGCGAGCAGTACTTC
>NA|TRBJ1-2|many|TRBV18
CASSPPSTERGYTF
TGTGCCAGCTCACCACCCTCGACGGAGCGGGGCTACACCTTC
>TRBD1|TRBJ2-3|few|TRBV9
CASSPHSQGATDTQYF
TGTGCCAGCAGCCCCCACTCACAGGGGGCCACAGATACGCAGTATTTT
>TRBD1|TRBJ2-2|few|TRBV9
CASSVAWRQGQPGELFF
TGTGCCAGCAGCGTAGCTTGGAGACAGGGGCAACCCGGGGAGCTGTTTTTT
>TRBD2|TRBJ2-3|many|TRBV7-6
CASRASGTFTDTQYF
TGTGCCAGCAGAGCTAGCGGGACTTTCACAGATACGCAGTATTTT
>NA|TRBJ2-1|many|TRBV5-1
CASSLNGGMYNEQFF
TGCGCCAGCAGCTTGAATGGCGGGATGTACAATGAGCAGTTCTTC
>TRBD1|TRBJ1-1|many|TRBV3-1
CASSKGQGHTEAFF
TGTGCCAGCAGCAAAGGACAGGGGCACACTGAAGCTTTCTTT
>NA|TRBJ1-4|few|TRBV7-2
CASSSSFWEGNEKLFF
TGTGCCAGCAGCTCCTCATTCTGGGAGGGGAACGAAAAACTGTTTTTT
>TRBD1|TRBJ2-1|few|TRBV18
CASSPPGTGGSGEQFF
TGTGCCAGCTCACCACCCGGGACAGGGGGTTCAGGGGAGCAGTTCTTC
>NA|TRBJ1-2|many|TRBV9
CASSVASRGSNYGYTF
TGTGCCAGCAGCGTAGCTTCCAGGGGTTCAAACTATGGCTACACCTTC
>TRBD1|TRBJ2-7|few|TRBV20-1
CSARSRDRESYEQYF
TGCAGTGCTAGATCCCGGGACAGGGAATCCTACGAGCAGTACTTC
>NA|TRBJ1-5|many|TRBV12-3/TRBV12-4
CASSFDGDSNQPQHF
TGTGCCAGCAGTTTTGATGGGGATAGCAATCAGCCCCAGCATTTT
>NA|TRBJ2-3|many|TRBV18
CASSPGLAAYPTDTQYF
TGTGCCAGCTCCCCGGGCCTCGCGGCCTACCCCACAGATACGCAGTATTTT
>TRBD1|TRBJ1-2|few|TRBV15
CATSRDEGAPYGYTF
TGTGCCACCAGCAGAGATGAGGGGGCGCCTTATGGCTACACCTTC
>NA|TRBJ2-5|many|TRBV28
CASSPPWETQYF
TGTGCCAGCAGCCCTCCGTGGGAGACCCAGTACTTC
>NA|TRBJ2-2|NA|TRBV20-1
CSAPWPNTGELFF
TGCAGTGCCCCGTGGCCGAACACCGGGGAGCTGTTTTTT
>TRBD2|TRBJ2-1|many|TRBV28
CASSSSGWDRYNEQFF
TGTGCCAGCAGCTCTAGCGGGTGGGACCGGTACAATGAGCAGTTCTTC
>NA|TRBJ2-1|many|TRBV2
CASSDRTGSSYNEQFF
TGTGCCAGCAGTGATCGGACGGGGAGCTCCTACAATGAGCAGTTCTTC
>TRBD2|TRBJ2-7|NA|TRBV7-2
CASSPGLAGGPNEQYF
TGTGCCAGCAGCCCCGGACTAGCGGGAGGGCCGAACGAGCAGTACTTC
>NA|TRBJ2-7|NA|TRBV29-1
CSVDNPGVGGSYEQYF
TGCAGCGTTGACAACCCCGGGGTCGGGGGCTCCTACGAGCAGTACTTC
>TRBD2|TRBJ2-1|many|TRBV2
CASSELLAGVGEQFF
TGTGCCAGCAGTGAATTACTAGCGGGAGTTGGTGAGCAGTTCTTC
>NA|TRBJ2-1|NA|TRBV29-1
CSVSRQDPYNEQFF
TGCAGCGTATCCAGACAGGACCCCTACAATGAGCAGTTCTTC
>NA|TRBJ1-1|many|TRBV18
CASSQVQGLAEAFF
TGTGCCAGCTCGCAGGTTCAGGGTTTGGCTGAAGCTTTCTTT
>TRBD2|TRBJ2-7|NA|TRBV15
CATSRVEGGPHEQYF
TGTGCCACCAGCAGAGTCGAGGGAGGGCCCCACGAGCAGTACTTC
>TRBD1|TRBJ2-3|few|TRBV20-1
CSASGGTGTSTDTQYF
TGCAGTGCTAGTGGCGGGACAGGTACTAGCACAGATACGCAGTATTTT
>NA|TRBJ2-2|many|TRBV7-8
CASSLVDWVSMNTGELFF
TGTGCCAGCAGCTTAGTTGACTGGGTGTCCATGAACACCGGGGAGCTGTTTTTT
>TRBD1|TRBJ1-5|many|TRBV12-3/TRBV12-4
CASSSGQFHSNQPQHF
TGTGCCAGCAGTTCGGGACAGTTTCATAGCAATCAGCCCCAGCATTTT
>TRBD2|TRBJ2-3|few|TRBV6-5
CASSYSILAGGTDTQYF
TGTGCCAGCAGTTACTCGATCCTAGCGGGGGGCACAGATACGCAGTATTTT
>NA|TRBJ2-2|NA|TRBV15
CATSRDEPGSRSGGELFF
TGTGCCACCAGCAGGGACGAACCGGGATCCCGGTCCGGCGGGGAGCTGTTTTTT